The 32 T cell receptor beta chains below come from one sample, sequenced in a study of Graves' ophthalmopathy and Graves' hyperthyroidism. Amplification of the TCR beta CDR3 regions used RNA transcripts (as template). Amplification began with first-round RT-PCR using HTBI primers, then second-round multiplex PCR was performed. From the multiplex PCR reads, TCRdb called clonotypes with MiXCR, one entry per CDR3 protein. The table records about 380,000 distinct CDR3 sequences, just over 15% of them present only once. Sequenced: peripheral blood. These receptors were obtained from a woman in her late teens or twenties with stable Graves' hyperthyroidism.

There are many counts of this clonotype. Written as DNA, the CDR3 is TGTGCCAGCAGCTCCAACCGGTTAGGGGACAGCTCCTACGAGCAGTACTTC. Translating gives CASSSNRLGDSSYEQYF. The rearrangement joins TRBV13 to TRBJ2-7; 7 nucleotides line up with TRBD1. The V gene end was trimmed by 4 bases and the J gene end by 0 bases; junction bases not matched to a gene: 12. Germline V lookup: CDR1 PRHDT, CDR2 FYEKMQ (reference sequence). The length of the CDR3 is 17 residues.

This clonotype was observed many times. The chain has TRBV12-3 or TRBV12-4 and TRBJ2-5, with D perhaps assigned TRBD1 or TRBD2 (5 bases each). V was cut by 5 bases and J by 5 bases, with 15 bases left in between. This CDR3 region has 14 residues. The CDR3 protein is CASSPTGLGETQYF. DNA of the CDR3: TGTGCCAGCAGTCCCACGGGGCTGGGGGAGACCCAGTACTTC.

This clonotype was found many times. V gene TRBV2 combines with J gene TRBJ2-5; weak D call: TRBD1 (7 bases). V was clipped by 6 bases and J by 5 bases, with 13 bases between them. The germline gives CDR1 SNHLY, CDR2 FYNNEI. This CDR3 is built from 13 residues. The CDR3 sequence: CASRQGEVETQYF. In DNA form, the CDR3 reads TGTGCCAGCAGGCAGGGGGAGGTGGAGACCCAGTACTTC.

This clonotype was recorded many times. The genes are TRBV11-2 and TRBJ1-3; D unresolved. The CDR3 sequence is 16 residues long. V was trimmed by 5 bases and J by 0 bases, leaving 14 bases between them. The germline CDR1 and CDR2 sequences are SGHAT and FQNNGV. The CDR3 here is CASSRLGGPSGNTIYF. The CDR3 nucleotides are TGTGCCAGCAGCCGCTTAGGAGGGCCCTCTGGAAACACCATATATTTT. The variable domain in full, with the rest retrieved from reference TRBV11-2 and TRBJ1-3, is EAGVAQSPRYKIIEKRQSVAFWCNPISGHATLYWYQQILGQGPKLLIQFQNNGVVDDSQLPKDRFSAERLKGVDSTLKIQPAKLEDSAVYLCASSRLGGPSGNTIYFGEGSWLTVV.

Worth noting for this clonotype: An end of the junction does not agree with germline; a read error may underlie this. CDR3 DNA: TGTGCCAGTAGTCCGACAGGAATGTACACCGGGGAGCTGTGTTTT. Protein: CASSPTGMYTGELCF. The rearrangement joins TRBV19 to TRBJ2-2, with TRBD1 as a possible D gene (6 bases). The CDR3 has 15 residues. Germline V gene lookup returns CDR1 LNHDA and CDR2 SQIVND (reference sequence).

This clonotype was counted many times. This rearrangement joins TRBV5-5 to TRBJ1-1; 8 bases fit TRBD1. The CDR3 loop spans 16 amino acids. Losses at the gene ends were 1 base for V and 1 base for J; bases not matched to a gene: 6. CDR1 SGHKS and CDR2 YYEKEE come from the germline V gene (reference sequence). CDR3: CASSLQWDRTNTEAFF. In DNA, the CDR3 is TGTGCCAGCAGCTTGCAGTGGGACAGGACGAACACTGAAGCTTTCTTT.

The table lists this clonotype with many counts. This chain uses TRBV15 with TRBJ1-1, with D unclear. V was cut by 0 bases and J by 2 bases, with 7 bases left in between. This CDR3 is 14 amino acids long. From germline, CDR1 is LNHNV and CDR2 YYDKDF (reference sequence). As DNA, the CDR3 is TGTGCCACCAGCAGAGATTCGGTAAACACTGAAGCTTTCTTT. Residues: CATSRDSVNTEAFF.

This clonotype came up many times. V gene TRBV12-5 combines with J gene TRBJ2-4, with D maybe TRBD1 (6 bases). The V gene's germline CDR1 is LGHNT and CDR2 FRNRAP. The V end was cut by 4 bases, the J end by 8 bases, with 12 bases between. There are 13 residues in the CDR3. In DNA form, the CDR3 reads TGTGCTAGTGGTTCCTCAGGGGATCACATTCAGTACTTC. As protein: CASGSSGDHIQYF.

In the case of this clonotype: A much larger clone differs by one base, so this may be a read error. Since the CDR3 does not end with the conserved phenylalanine or tryptophan, this likely comes from a read error. The rearrangement joins TRBV6-1 to TRBJ2-5; D may match TRBD1 or TRBD2 (5 bases each). The CDR3 consists of 16 residues. Trimming removed 5 bases at V and 6 bases at J, with 22 bases between. Germline CDR1 reads MNHNS; CDR2 reads SASEGT. CDR3 in DNA: TGTGCCAGCAGTATTTCCGGGACCCTTAGGCAAAAGACCCAGTACTAC. Translation: CASSISGTLRQKTQYY.

This clonotype occurred a few times. The rearrangement uses TRBV11-2 and TRBJ2-7; D uncertain. Germline lookup yields CDR1 SGHAT and CDR2 FQNNGV. The V end lost 6 bases, the J end lost 1 base, and 10 bases lay between the germline ends. The CDR3 covers 13 residues. The DNA for the CDR3 is TGTGCCAGCAGTTCCACTCGATCCTACGAGCAGTACTTC. Translated, it gives CASSSTRSYEQYF.

The chain carries TRBV29-1 and TRBJ1-1; tentative D call: TRBD1 (6 bases). Germline V CDR1 and CDR2: SQVTM, ANQGSEA. V gave up 4 bases and J gave up 5 bases, with 11 bases separating them. This CDR3 spans 12 amino acids. CDR3 protein: CSVAGRGTEAFF. CDR3 coding DNA: TGCAGCGTTGCGGGTAGGGGGACTGAAGCTTTCTTT.

This clonotype was counted ten times or more. This chain's CDR3 is CATRKEGAFEAFF. CDR3 sequence (DNA): TGTGCCACCAGGAAGGAGGGGGCCTTTGAAGCTTTCTTT. The chain is built from TRBV15 and TRBJ1-1, with 7 nucleotides matching TRBD1. Germline loops: CDR1 LNHNV, CDR2 YYDKDF (reference sequence). The CDR3 totals 13 residues. V shed 6 bases, J shed 7 bases, and the junction held 8 bases outside the gene matches.

This clonotype occurred many times. This sequence joins TRBV12-3 or TRBV12-4 and TRBJ2-4; weak D call: TRBD2 (7 bases). The CDR3 is 15 amino acids. Trimming cost V 3 bases and J 2 bases, with 11 bases left between them. CDR3 amino acids: CASSLGGLTKNIQYF. The CDR3 DNA is TGTGCCAGCAGTTTGGGGGGGCTAACCAAAAACATTCAGTACTTC.

This clonotype was seen many times. V gene TRBV20-1 combines with J gene TRBJ2-5, with D unresolved. The V gene lost 0 bases and the J gene lost 2 bases, with 10 bases spanning the gap. This CDR3 spans 14 amino acids. CDR1 and CDR2 (germline): DFQATT, SNEGSKA (reference sequence). The CDR3 region has the DNA TGCAGTGCTAGAGATTTGAGAATACAAGAGACCCAGTACTTC. Translated: CSARDLRIQETQYF.

This clonotype was recorded many times. The V and J genes are TRBV19 and TRBJ1-5, with 9 positions matching TRBD1. V lost 4 bases, J lost 1 base, and 2 bases stayed unmatched. CDR1 and CDR2 (germline): LNHDA, SQIVND (reference sequence). The CDR3 sequence is 15 residues long. CDR3 region: CASSTGTGSNQPQHF. CDR3 DNA sequence: TGTGCCAGTAGTACAGGGACAGGGAGCAATCAGCCCCAGCATTTT.

This clonotype was counted at least ten times. The chain is built from TRBV7-8 and TRBJ1-1; the match to TRBD1 covers 8 bases. The CDR3 spans 16 residues. Germline V lookup: CDR1 SGHVS, CDR2 FQNEAQ. J lost 5 bases, V lost 3 bases, and 11 bases had no gene match. CDR3 region: CASSLHGTGGRTEAFF. In nucleotides, the CDR3 is TGTGCCAGCAGCTTGCATGGAACAGGGGGGAGAACTGAAGCTTTCTTT.

This clonotype was detected a few times. The V call is TRBV5-1, the J call TRBJ1-1; no definite D call. Germline CDR1 and CDR2: SGHRS and YFSETQ. V lost 0 bases to trimming and J lost 8 bases, with 14 bases between them. The CDR3 totals 14 residues. CDR3 sequence: CASSLVGADAEAFF. The CDR3, as DNA: TGCGCCAGCAGCTTGGTCGGAGCAGATGCCGAAGCTTTCTTT.

This clonotype has at least ten counts. The V and J genes are TRBV6-5 and TRBJ1-1; maybe TRBD1 (5 bases). The V end was cut by 4 bases, the J end by 0 bases, with 9 bases between. From germline, CDR1 is MNHEY and CDR2 SVGAGI. This CDR3 spans 14 amino acids. The CDR3 loop is CASSWGVVNTEAFF. The CDR3 region has the DNA TGTGCCAGCAGTTGGGGGGTGGTGAACACTGAAGCTTTCTTT.

This clonotype was counted between two and nine times. This rearrangement joins TRBV28 to TRBJ2-7, with no clear D. V was clipped by 6 bases and J by 3 bases, with 15 bases between them. The CDR3 contains 14 residues. Germline CDR1 is MDHEN and CDR2 is SYDVKM. The CDR3 loop reads CASRSTPTIYEQYF. DNA for the CDR3: TGTGCCAGCAGATCGACACCCACCATCTACGAGCAGTACTTC.

This clonotype was detected ten times or more. CDR3 sequence (DNA): TGTGCTAGTGGTGTGCCCCTGGGCAGGAACACTGAAGCTTTCTTT. Translating gives CASGVPLGRNTEAFF. The V call is TRBV12-5, the J call TRBJ1-1; D is undetermined. From germline, CDR1 is LGHNT and CDR2 FRNRAP. The CDR3 extends over 15 amino acids. Trimming shortened V by 5 bases and J by 1 base, and 14 bases separated the two germline ends.

This clonotype was seen at least ten times. This sequence joins TRBV29-1 and TRBJ1-3, with 10 bases that match TRBD1. Trimming cost V 7 bases and J 4 bases; bases outside gene matches: 7. CDR3 size: 14 residues. Per germline, CDR1 SQVTM and CDR2 ANQGSEA. CDR3 sequence (DNA): TGCAGCGCAGCGGGACAGGGGTTGGGAAACACCATATATTTT. Its translation is CSAAGQGLGNTIYF.

This chain joins TRBV7-2 and TRBJ2-2; weak D call: TRBD1 (5 bases). The germline gives CDR1 SGHTA, CDR2 FQGNSA. Trimming removed 5 bases from V and 4 bases from J, with 14 bases in between. This CDR3 has 15 residues. This CDR3 is CASSPGRVLTGELFF. CDR3 DNA: TGTGCCAGCAGCCCCGGCAGGGTACTCACCGGGGAGCTGTTTTTT. The entire variable domain, with the rest obtained from reference TRBV7-2 and TRBJ2-2, is as follows: GAGVSQSPSNKVTEKGKDVELRCDPISGHTALYWYRQSLGQGLEFLIYFQGNSAPDKSGLPSDRFSAERTGGSVSTLTIQRTQQEDSAVYLCASSPGRVLTGELFFGEGSRLTVL.

The CDR3 coding sequence is TGCGCCAGCACCCGGACTAGCGGGTTAGTCGAGCAGTACTTC. Its protein is CASTRTSGLVEQYF. This chain joins TRBV4-1 and TRBJ2-7; 11 positions agree with TRBD2. V was pared by 7 bases and J by 6 bases, with 8 bases of the junction left unmatched. Germline V lookup: CDR1 MGHRA, CDR2 YSYEKL. The CDR3 is made up of 14 amino acids.

This clonotype came up many times. The rearrangement links TRBV6-1 to TRBJ1-2, with D unclear. Per germline, CDR1 MNHNS and CDR2 SASEGT. CDR3 size: 13 residues. Trimming took off 0 bases at V and 2 bases at J, with 4 bases between the two ends. DNA of the CDR3: TGTGCCAGCAGTGAAGCCAGGAACTATGGCTACACCTTC. As protein: CASSEARNYGYTF.

This clonotype was recorded at least ten times. This rearrangement joins TRBV7-2 to TRBJ2-2, with D possibly matching TRBD1 (6 bases). The CDR3 length is 14 residues. Germline lookup yields CDR1 SGHTA and CDR2 FQGNSA. The V end lost 4 bases, the J end lost 1 base, and 7 bases lay between the germline ends. The CDR3 region is CASSSDRNTGELFF. The CDR3 nucleotides read TGTGCCAGCAGCTCGGACAGGAACACCGGGGAGCTGTTTTTT.

This clonotype was recorded once. Given the absence of the conserved phenylalanine or tryptophan at the CDR3 end, a read error is likely. The chain recombines TRBV7-8 with TRBJ1-1; a weak D match, TRBD1 (5 bases). Trimming cost V 5 bases and J 3 bases, with 22 bases left between them. The CDR3 is 17 residues long. Germline V CDR1 and CDR2: SGHVS, FQNEAQ. This CDR3 reads CASSPRANQGGYTEAFV. CDR3 DNA sequence: TGTGCCAGCAGCCCCCGGGCAAATCAGGGAGGCTACACTGAAGCTTTCGTT.

In this sample, this clonotype turned up a few times. The V call is TRBV7-9, the J call TRBJ2-7; the D gene is possibly TRBD1 (6 bases). V was cut by 5 bases and J by 7 bases, with 15 bases left in between. The CDR3 runs 13 residues. Germline V CDR1 and CDR2: SEHNR, FQNEAQ (reference sequence). CDR3 residues: CASSPYRVLEQYF. CDR3 coding DNA: TGTGCCAGCAGCCCTTACAGGGTGTTGGAGCAGTACTTC. Full variable domain (missing parts from reference TRBV7-9 and TRBJ2-7): DTGVSQNPRHKITKRGQNVTFRCDPISEHNRLYWYRQTLGQGPEFLTYFQNEAQLEKSRLLSDRFSAERPKGSFSTLEIQRTEQGDSAMYLCASSPYRVLEQYFGPGTRLTVT.

Ten or more counts support this clonotype. The chain has TRBV6-5 and TRBJ1-6; D is uncertain. CDR1 MNHEY and CDR2 SVGAGI come from the germline V gene. The CDR3 totals 15 residues. V shed 6 bases and J shed 6 bases, with 15 bases lying between them. The CDR3 region has the DNA TGTGCCAGCAGGCGTCGGACTGGGCCTAATTCACCCCTCCACTTT. Amino acid sequence: CASRRRTGPNSPLHF.

This clonotype was counted at least ten times. The V call is TRBV4-1, the J call TRBJ2-7; 7 bases agree with TRBD2. V was clipped by 1 base and J by 2 bases; unmatched bases: 11. The germline gives CDR1 MGHRA, CDR2 YSYEKL. The CDR3 has 17 residues. The CDR3, as DNA: TGCGCCAGCAGCCAAGGGGGGAAGACTAGCAGAACCTACGAGCAGTACTTC. It codes for CASSQGGKTSRTYEQYF.

This clonotype was observed many times. The chain has TRBV19 and TRBJ1-5; possible D gene TRBD1, 6 bases. Germline V gene data show CDR1 as LNHDA and CDR2 as SQIVND (reference sequence). Between the trimmed V and J ends, which lost 9 bases and 2 bases, there was a span of 11 bases. This CDR3 spans 13 amino acids. The CDR3 DNA is TGTGCCAGCAGACAGGCCGGCAATCAGCCCCAGCATTTT. Protein product: CASRQAGNQPQHF.

This clonotype has a count of ten or more. The chain combines TRBV12-3 or TRBV12-4 with TRBJ1-2; 8 positions match TRBD1. The CDR3 is 13 residues long. The J segment lost 8 bases and the V segment lost 5 bases, leaving 7 bases of the junction unmatched. The CDR3 coding sequence is TGTGCCAGCAGTGTTCAGGGGGCGCGGGGCTACACCTTC. This translates into CASSVQGARGYTF.

This clonotype was seen more than once but under ten times. A read error may be the cause here, since a much bigger clone is one base away. The chain uses TRBV24-1 and TRBJ2-2; a possible D gene is TRBD1 (6 bases). Per germline, CDR1 KGHDR and CDR2 SFDVKD. The CDR3 sequence is 15 residues long. CDR3 coding DNA: TGTGCCACCAGTGATCCGGGACACTCAGCGGAGGAGCTGTGTTTT. Translating it yields CATSDPGHSAEELCF.